This TCR beta chain originates from a study of T-cell memory formation after mild COVID-19 (TCRdb year 2021). Concerning the study at large: Most TCR sequence clusters were specific to one of the two donors. T-cell clones expanding and contracting after mild COVID-19 in two donors were tracked by longitudinal TCRalpha and TCRbeta repertoire sequencing. Two young, previously healthy adult volunteers made up the cohort, one male and one female.

Results the study describes overall, beyond this receptor: Balanced CD4/CD8 phenotypes were observed for clones contracting from day 15 to 85, whereas a bias towards CD4+ was observed for a second wave of clones expanding from day 15 to 37. Contracting CD4+ clones were found mainly in CM and EM memory subsets, while CD8+ clones were enriched in EMRA. The study covered only a couple of mild cases, and larger cohorts including severe cases with pre-infection samples were considered necessary. The second-wave clones that peaked on day 37 were not confirmed to be SARS-CoV-2 specific. Some responding clones were found in pre-infection memory, which suggests that pre-existing cross-reactive memory T cells took part in the SARS-CoV-2 response.

As to this clonotype: Its recognized antigen is unknown. One base away there is no much larger clone; base qualities are not given.

PBMCs were isolated by Ficoll-Paque density gradient centrifugation. The sequencing machine was an Illumina NovaSeq 6000. TCRalpha and TCRbeta cDNA libraries were constructed by 5'RACE with constant-segment primers, with sample barcodes and unique molecular identifiers being introduced. RNA was extracted from every sample with Trizol reagent. The libraries were amplified in two PCR steps, and the second step added a second sample barcode and Illumina TruSeq adapters. Sequencing of the libraries was done on an Illumina NovaSeq, producing 2 x 150 bp paired-end reads. Regarding the original processing steps: With migec v1.2.7, reads were demultiplexed and then collapsed into UMI-guided consensus sequences. Using mixcr v2.1.11, UMI consensuses were aligned to TRA and TRB V and J templates and then assembled into clonotypes. A clonotype was counted as expanded or contracted only if both edgeR and NoisET called the change significant, with noise models trained on biological replicates. For edgeR calls, the cutoffs were a false discovery rate-adjusted p below 0.01 and a log2 fold-change threshold of 1. As an exploratory analysis of dynamics, PCA with hierarchical clustering was applied to max-normalized trajectories of the 1000 most abundant clonotypes. Separately sequenced CD4+ and CD8+ repertoires were used to assign the CD4 or CD8 phenotype of responding clones. TCRdb reprocessing: public reads trimmed at Q25 with fastp, clones called with MiXCR, in-frame beta chains kept. Duplicate CDR3 protein sequences are folded into a single record with the most common DNA and genes. What appears here as the V and J calls and clone size reflects TCRdb's work, not the paper's. This sample has fewer than 350,000 distinct CDR3 sequences in its table, and under 20% of those were observed once. The top ten constitute 23% of the sample.

The clonotype comes from a man between 18 and 35 years old who had mild COVID-19 (a few samples of this study predate the infection). The sample titles of this study are shuffled in the database, so cell type and time point are left out; the donor was told from shared clones. Sequencing was carried out using PBMCs or a T cell subset sorted from them (not recorded which).

The bases are TGTGCCAGCAGTTACGCACTACTCTACGAGCAGTACGTC. The translation is CASSYALLYEQYV. The rearrangement combines TRBV6-2 or TRBV6-3 with TRBJ2-7; no D gene call is confident. The CDR3, cysteine through valine, is 13 amino acids long. Just the 39-base CDR3 DNA is kept, in frame starting at base 1. The germline V gene gives CDR1 as MNHEY and CDR2 as SVGEGT. V loses 2 bases of germline sequence and J loses 3 bases, and the interval between the two ends is 8 bases.